Following are 24 T cell receptor beta chains from one sample sequenced in a study of shared clonotypes between healthy human individuals (dated by TCRdb to the early 2020s). Receptor libraries were prepared by the immunoSEQ multiplex PCR assay. Drawn from immuneACCESS, this table holds only the in-frame rearrangements with V and J called that TCRdb kept. Clones are partly lost; checked studies trace under half to an unresolved V gene and leave the rest unexplained. The sample records over 850,000 clones, 70% to 80% of which are singletons. The ten top clones hold under 0.65% of the sample. Sequencing used memory CD4+ T cells from PBMCs. The sample's cell subset or site, from its label and the paper: CD45RA-negative fraction. All receptors derive from a man aged 18 to 29 in good health. Some clones in this sample may be carry-over from other donors' samples.

The chain employs TRBV5-6 and TRBJ2-3; maybe TRBD2 (6 bases). V shed 2 bases and J shed 4 bases, with 20 bases lying between them. CDR1 is SGHDT and CDR2 is YYEEEE in the germline V gene. The CDR3 runs 17 residues. In DNA, the CDR3 is TGTGCCAGCAGCTTTTTTGCCACTGGGTCGGGGGCAGATACGCAGTATTTT. This gives the protein CASSFFATGSGADTQYF.

The chain has TRBV7-3 and TRBJ2-2; D is ambiguous. CDR1 and CDR2 from the germline V gene are SGHTA and FQGTGA. The V end lost 0 bases, the J end lost 6 bases, and 8 bases lay between the germline ends. The CDR3 sequence is 14 residues long. CDR3 sequence (DNA): TGTGCCAGCAGCTTAACGAGGCCCCCCGGGGAGCTGTTTTTT. It codes for CASSLTRPPGELFF.

The chain links TRBV18 to TRBJ2-2; possibly TRBD2 for D (5 bases). Germline V CDR1 and CDR2: KGHSH, LQKENI. The V end lost 4 bases, the J end lost 4 bases, and 22 bases lay between the germline ends. The CDR3 extends over 18 amino acids. The CDR3 sequence is CASSQTRGGASGTGELFF. The CDR3, as DNA: TGTGCCAGCTCACAAACACGGGGTGGAGCGTCGGGCACCGGGGAGCTGTTTTTT.

This chain uses TRBV5-4 with TRBJ2-7; D possibly uses TRBD1 or TRBD2 (5 bases each). The CDR3 covers 15 residues. CDR1 SGHNT and CDR2 YYREEE come from the germline V gene (reference sequence). V was trimmed by 0 bases and J by 2 bases, leaving 12 bases between them. CDR3 loop: CASSLAGTRAYEQYF. In DNA, the CDR3 is TGTGCCAGCAGCTTGGCCGGGACGAGGGCCTACGAGCAGTACTTC. Full variable domain (rest looked up from reference TRBV5-4 and TRBJ2-7): ETGVTQSPTHLIKTRGQQVTLRCSSQSGHNTVSWYQQALGQGPQFIFQYYREEENGRGNFPPRFSGLQFPNYSSELNVNALELDDSALYLCASSLAGTRAYEQYFGPGTRLTVT.

The genes are TRBV5-5 and TRBJ2-5, with D perhaps matching TRBD1 (6 bases). CDR1 is SGHKS and CDR2 is YYEKEE in the germline V gene (reference sequence). The germline V and J ends were trimmed by 3 bases and 5 bases, with 14 bases remaining between them. There are 14 residues in the CDR3. The CDR3 protein is CASSSTGIGETQYF. The CDR3 nucleotides are TGTGCCAGCAGCTCCACAGGGATTGGGGAGACCCAGTACTTC. The full variable domain, its missing parts supplied by reference TRBV5-5 and TRBJ2-5, is DAGVTQSPTHLIKTRGQQVTLRCSPISGHKSVSWYQQVLGQGPQFIFQYYEKEERGRGNFPDRFSARQFPNYSSELNVNALLLGDSALYLCASSSTGIGETQYFGPGTRLLVL.

The gene calls are TRBV7-2 and TRBJ1-3; 8 nucleotides agree with TRBD1. Trimming removed 3 bases from V and 4 bases from J; junction bases left unmatched: 5. Germline V gene lookup returns CDR1 SGHTA and CDR2 FQGNSA. CDR3 size: 15 residues. CDR3 DNA: TGTGCCAGCAGCTTGGACAGGGCCGGCGGAAACACCATATATTTT. Protein sequence: CASSLDRAGGNTIYF.

The chain carries TRBV6-5 and TRBJ1-2; 7 positions agree with TRBD1. Per the germline V gene, CDR1 is MNHEY and CDR2 is SVGAGI. CDR3 length equals 14 residues. The trim removed 2 bases at V and 8 bases at J, leaving 8 bases unmatched. The CDR3 loop is CASSYGGRGNGYTF. DNA of the CDR3: TGTGCCAGCAGTTACGGGGGCAGGGGGAACGGCTACACCTTC.

V gene TRBV19 combines with J gene TRBJ2-2, with D perhaps TRBD1 or TRBD2 (5 bases each). This CDR3 spans 14 amino acids. Germline V CDR1 and CDR2: LNHDA, SQIVND (reference sequence). Deletions cut 6 bases from V and 6 bases from J, with 14 bases between. CDR3 DNA: TGTGCCAGTAGCTGGGGGACCCCCCCCGGGGAGCTGTTTTTT. This gives the protein CASSWGTPPGELFF.

This chain joins TRBV2 and TRBJ2-1, with 9 bases fitting TRBD2. V gave up 6 bases and J gave up 5 bases; unmatched junction bases: 14. Germline V CDR1 and CDR2: SNHLY, FYNNEI. The CDR3 contains 17 residues. The CDR3 spells CASRPGSGREGHNEQFF. The CDR3 coding sequence is TGTGCCAGCAGACCGGGGTCAGGGCGGGAGGGCCACAATGAGCAGTTCTTC.

The rearrangement uses TRBV6-4 and TRBJ2-2, with TRBD1 matching 10 bases. The junction had 10 bases not matched to a gene; V was cut back by 6 bases and J by 0 bases. Germline CDR1 reads MRHNA; CDR2 reads SNTAGT. This CDR3 is built from 18 residues. This CDR3 reads CASSAGTGVGTNTGELFF. CDR3 coding DNA: TGTGCCAGCAGCGCCGGGACAGGGGTGGGGACGAACACCGGGGAGCTGTTTTTT.

V usage is TRBV6-1 and J usage is TRBJ2-5; D unresolved. This CDR3 region has 13 residues. Trimming stripped 1 base from V and 5 bases from J, with 8 bases between. Germline CDR1 and CDR2: MNHNS and SASEGT. The CDR3 protein is CASSEDPGETQYF. The CDR3, as DNA: TGTGCCAGCAGTGAAGACCCCGGGGAGACCCAGTACTTC.

J is TRBJ1-3 and V is TRBV10-1, with D hard to call. The CDR3 loop spans 15 amino acids. The V gene's germline CDR1 is WNHNN and CDR2 SYGVQD (reference sequence). V gave up 6 bases and J gave up 3 bases, with 15 bases separating them. The CDR3 DNA sequence: TGCGCCAGCAGAAGACAACCCGTGCGTGGAAACACCATATATTTT. Translation: CASRRQPVRGNTIYF.

This clone was seen more than once but under ten times. The V gene is TRBV10-3, the J gene TRBJ2-3, with D maybe TRBD2 (6 bases). The V gene's germline CDR1 is ENHRY and CDR2 SYGVKD. The CDR3 totals 16 residues. Trimming removed 8 bases at V and 2 bases at J, with 20 bases between. The chain's CDR3 is CAIAGTPELSTDTQYF. In nucleotides, the CDR3 is TGTGCCATCGCGGGGACTCCAGAACTCTCCACAGATACGCAGTATTTT.

The chain joins TRBV27 to TRBJ2-7, with D uncertain. This CDR3 is built from 14 residues. The V gene's germline CDR1 is MNHEY and CDR2 SMNVEV (reference sequence). V lost 2 bases, J lost 4 bases, and 12 bases lay in between. CDR3 in DNA: TGTGCCAGCAGTTTAGGGCAGGCGTTTTACGAGCAGTACTTC. Translated: CASSLGQAFYEQYF.

The CDR3 is CASSLGAGYEQYF. The DNA of the CDR3 is TGCGCCAGCAGCTTGGGAGCGGGCTACGAGCAGTACTTC. The chain is built from TRBV5-1 and TRBJ2-7, with D possibly being TRBD2 (6 bases). Germline assignment: CDR1 SGHRS and CDR2 YFSETQ. The V gene lost 0 bases and the J gene lost 3 bases, with 7 bases spanning the gap. This CDR3 is 13 amino acids long.

The chain is built from TRBV19 and TRBJ2-2, with D uncertain. The V and J ends lost 9 bases and 6 bases respectively, with 11 bases between them. This CDR3 has 12 amino acids. From germline, CDR1 is LNHDA and CDR2 SQIVND (reference sequence). CDR3 in DNA: TGTGCCAGCAGTCCACGGGCCGGGGAGCTGTTTTTT. Translation: CASSPRAGELFF.

The rearrangement links TRBV11-1 to TRBJ1-3; D remains ambiguous. The CDR3 contains 16 residues. Germline assignment: CDR1 SGHAT and CDR2 FQDESV (reference sequence). V lost 0 bases and J lost 4, with 13 bases in between. This chain's CDR3 is CASSLARPALGNTIYF. The DNA for the CDR3 is TGTGCCAGCAGCTTAGCCCGCCCCGCCTTAGGAAACACCATATATTTT.

The chain carries TRBV6-1 and TRBJ2-7; D is perhaps TRBD2 (6 bases). The CDR3 spans 14 residues. Per the germline V gene, CDR1 is MNHNS and CDR2 is SASEGT. Trimming removed 5 bases at V and 3 bases at J, with 14 bases between. Here the CDR3 reads CASSPRDSHYEQYF. The CDR3 DNA reads TGTGCCAGCAGTCCCCGGGACTCGCACTACGAGCAGTACTTC.

This clone was seen a handful of times. The chain carries TRBV6-1 and TRBJ1-1; unclear D gene. The CDR3 spans 13 residues. Germline V lookup: CDR1 MNHNS, CDR2 SASEGT. V lost 4 bases and J lost 3, with 9 bases in between. The CDR3 DNA reads TGTGCCAGCAGTGGAGGGATGTACACTGAAGCTTTCTTT. This codes for CASSGGMYTEAFF.

This clone was counted once. The V call is TRBV29-1, the J call TRBJ2-1; D might be TRBD2 (5 bases). V lost 4 bases and J lost 9, with 16 bases in between. CDR1 is SQVTM, CDR2 ANQGSEA, per germline. The CDR3 runs 13 residues. DNA for the CDR3: TGCAGCGTTGGGTTGCGGGCCTTTCCTGAGCAGTTCTTC. Translated, it gives CSVGLRAFPEQFF.

V is TRBV19 and J is TRBJ1-5; TRBD1 matches at 8 bases. CDR1 is LNHDA and CDR2 is SQIVND in the germline V gene (reference sequence). The junction had 7 bases not matched to a gene; V was cut back by 5 bases and J by 1 base. CDR3 size: 16 residues. Here the CDR3 reads CASSLTDRGSNQPQHF. The CDR3 nucleotides read TGTGCCAGTAGTCTTACCGACAGGGGAAGCAATCAGCCCCAGCATTTT.

V is TRBV15 and J is TRBJ2-3; 7 nucleotides match TRBD2. The CDR3 covers 16 residues. Looked up from germline, CDR1 is LNHNV and CDR2 is YYDKDF (reference sequence). The J segment lost 2 bases and the V segment lost 1 base, leaving 6 bases of the junction unmatched. CDR3 sequence reads: CATSRGRGSSTDTQYF. The CDR3, as DNA: TGTGCCACCAGCAGAGGGCGGGGGTCTTCCACAGATACGCAGTATTTT.

A remark on this clone: The germline gene is not matched at one end of the junction; a read error may be the cause. The chain employs TRBV19 and TRBJ2-7; 7 bases are a match to TRBD1. The CDR3 consists of 16 residues. Germline assignment: CDR1 LNHDA and CDR2 SQIVND (reference sequence). In nucleotides, the CDR3 is TGTGCCAGTAGTATCACTTCCGGGACAGTGCAACCAAAGGGGAACTTC. Its protein is CASSITSGTVQPKGNF.

The rearrangement links TRBV6-4 to TRBJ2-7; D is possibly TRBD1 (6 bases). V lost 0 bases, J lost 2 bases, and 11 bases lay in between. Germline V gene lookup returns CDR1 MRHNA and CDR2 SNTAGT. This CDR3 is 15 amino acids long. CDR3 protein: CASSDSGDNPYEQYF. As DNA, the CDR3 is TGTGCCAGCAGTGACTCGGGGGACAACCCCTACGAGCAGTACTTC.